The entry that follows covers one TCR beta chain sequence. Assay used: immunoSEQ multiplex PCR; TCRdb lists only in-frame clones, some missing. The sample lists about 680,000 clones, 90% to 95% occurring once. Terminally differentiated effector memory CD45RA+ cells were left out of the naive CD8 fraction, which was CD45RO-negative and positively selected for CCR7. These data are taken from a study of shared clonotypes between healthy human individuals. CDR3 length: 14 amino acids. V trimming: 4 bases; J trimming: 1 base; junction bases outside the gene matches: 3. Looked up from germline, CDR1 is MGHRA and CDR2 is YSYEKL.

This receptor was identified in a man aged 25-40 years in good health. The J gene is TRBJ2-5, the V gene TRBV4-1; 7 bases are a match to TRBD2. The specimen was naive CD8+ T cells sorted from blood. CDR3 DNA sequence: TGCGCCAGCAGCCTGCGCGGGGGCCAAGAGACCCAGTACTTC. Translated, it gives CASSLRGGQETQYF.